One and the same sample provided the 12 T cell receptor beta chains below, sequenced in a study of T cell responses to AZD1222 COVID-19 vaccine. Data came from immunoSEQ multiplex PCR; TCRdb stores just in-frame clones and leaves some out. The repertoire consists of under 150,000 clones, with around 94% occurring once and the leading ten covering about 3%. Sequencing was performed on peripheral blood, taken on day 0 of AZD1222 vaccination. Receptor source: an adult in good health.

The CDR3 region has the DNA TGTGCAAGTCGGGGACAGGAAATTTATAGCAATCAGCCCCAGCATTTT. Its translation is CASRGQEIYSNQPQHF. The chain has TRBV12-2 and TRBJ1-5; the DNA was not compared with TRBD1, the D call given in the table. TRBV12-2 is deemed a pseudogene. The CDR3 totals 16 residues.

V usage is TRBV16 and J usage is TRBJ2-1; unclear D gene. With 0 bases removed from V and 4 bases from J, the gap between germline ends came to 10 bases. This CDR3 is 15 amino acids long. In germline, CDR1 is KGHSY, CDR2 FQNENV. The CDR3 DNA reads as TGTGCCAGCAGCCAATCGGGTGCGACGTACAATGAGCAGTTCTTC. Residues: CASSQSGATYNEQFF.

This chain uses TRBV20-1 with TRBJ2-1; 10 bases align to TRBD2. V was clipped by 3 bases and J by 15 bases; unmatched bases: 8. Germline V CDR1 and CDR2: DFQATT, SNEGSKA (reference sequence). The CDR3 loop spans 12 amino acids. CDR3 DNA: TGCAGTGCTAGTCCGGGGACTAGCGAGACGTTCTTC. Translated, it gives CSASPGTSETFF.

This clone was seen only a few times. V is TRBV6-1 and J is TRBJ1-1; D gene unclear. Germline CDR1 is MNHNS and CDR2 is SASEGT. CDR3 size: 11 residues. Trimming left V 1 base short and J 8 bases short, with 5 bases between. CDR3 coding DNA: TGTGCCAGCAGTGAAGTCAGCGAAGCTTTCTTT. Translating gives CASSEVSEAFF.

The genes are TRBV29-1 and TRBJ2-3; D is ambiguous. Germline CDR1 is SQVTM and CDR2 is ANQGSEA. This CDR3 contains 12 residues. The V end was cut by 4 bases, the J end by 0 bases, with 5 bases between. The CDR3 spells CSVGRSTDTQYF. For the CDR3, the DNA is TGCAGCGTTGGAAGGAGCACAGATACGCAGTATTTT.

The chain uses TRBV21-1 and TRBJ2-5; TRBD2 is taken as the D call from the table, unchecked against the DNA. TRBV21-1 is listed as a pseudogene. This CDR3 has 15 residues. The CDR3 DNA reads TGTGCCAGCAGCAAAGAGGTACGGGAGAGAGAGACCCAGTACTTC. As protein: CASSKEVRERETQYF.

The chain employs TRBV5-6 and TRBJ1-6; D remains ambiguous. The V end lost 4 bases, the J end lost 7 bases, and 12 bases lay between the germline ends. Germline V CDR1 and CDR2: SGHDT, YYEEEE. The CDR3 is 14 amino acids. CDR3 in amino acids: CASSPGFYNSPLHF. The CDR3 region has the DNA TGTGCCAGCAGCCCGGGTTTTTACAATTCACCCCTCCACTTT.

V gene TRBV10-3 combines with J gene TRBJ1-3; tentatively, D is TRBD1 (5 bases). V lost 7 bases to trimming and J lost 2 bases, with 18 bases between them. Per the germline V gene, CDR1 is ENHRY and CDR2 is SYGVKD. The CDR3 length is 16 residues. The CDR3 loop is CAITLSTVTAGNTIYF. The CDR3 DNA reads as TGTGCCATCACCCTCTCGACAGTTACCGCTGGAAACACCATATATTTT.

The V and J genes are TRBV7-9 and TRBJ2-3; 7 bases match TRBD2. The CDR3 length is 13 residues. Germline V gene data show CDR1 as SEHNR and CDR2 as FQNEAQ (reference sequence). Here the CDR3 DNA reads TGTGCTCGGGGGGATGGAGGATTAAATACGCAGTATTTT. Translation gives CARGDGGLNTQYF.

V is TRBV6-5 and J is TRBJ2-1; TRBD2 might be the D (5 bases). V was pared by 7 bases and J by 6 bases, with 13 bases between. The CDR3 is 13 residues long. Germline CDR1 reads MNHEY; CDR2 reads SVGAGI. DNA for the CDR3: TGTGCCAGCACCCTGATTGAGGGCAATGAGCAGTTCTTC. Its protein product is CASTLIEGNEQFF.

The chain uses TRBV6-5 and TRBJ2-4; unclear D gene. V was pared by 6 bases and J by 1 base, with 13 bases between. Germline V lookup: CDR1 MNHEY, CDR2 SVGAGI. The CDR3 runs to 15 residues. The CDR3 loop is CASRAPSAAKNIQYF. CDR3 nucleotides: TGTGCCAGCAGGGCCCCGTCAGCGGCCAAAAACATTCAGTACTTC.

The chain carries TRBV6-5 and TRBJ1-3; unclear D gene. V lost 8 bases to trimming and J lost 11 bases, with 13 bases between them. This CDR3 region has 11 residues. Germline lookup yields CDR1 MNHEY and CDR2 SVGAGI. The CDR3, as DNA: TGTGCCAGCGGGAGACCGGGGTCCATATATTTT. Residues: CASGRPGSIYF.